The clone carrying this TCR beta chain turned up a few times. These data are taken from a study of blood T cell repertoires in COVID-19. For the study at large: Italy, Spain and the United States were the sources of the convalescent and acute COVID-19 samples.

The CDR3 totals 14 residues. V lost 2 bases and J 4 bases, leaving 9 bases between the germline ends. Germline loops: CDR1 LNHDA, CDR2 SQIVND (reference sequence). The method was immunoSEQ multiplex PCR; TCRdb's version includes in-frame clones alone and lacks a portion of them. The sample includes approximately 240,000 clones, approximately 82% seen only once; the top ten take about 1.5%. Material: peripheral blood. The sequence was collected from a woman aged 40 to 49 who had recovered from COVID-19. The chain couples TRBV19 to TRBJ1-5; D unresolved. As DNA, the CDR3 is TGTGCCAGTAGTATAATTGGAGGTAATCAGCCCCAGCATTTT. Translated, it gives CASSIIGGNQPQHF.